The clone carrying this TCR beta chain was found a few times. Its cognate antigen is unknown. Germline-derived CDR1 and CDR2 are SQVTM and ANQGSEA. The CDR3 consists of 13 residues. Trimming cost V 6 bases and J 6 bases; bases outside gene matches: 5. This sample is drawn from a study of T-cell reconstitution after alpha-beta-depleted transplantation in children. Regarding the study as a whole: At day 60, the high TCRbeta diversity found in some patients originated from recipient T cells and thymic progenitors that had survived. By about two months after transplant, alpha-beta T cells reportedly arose from several hundred graft clones that had expanded.

Unique molecular identifiers were used in preparing the TCRbeta library. TCRdb reprocessed the PCR reads with MiXCR, giving one entry per CDR3 protein. The repertoire holds roughly 790,000 distinct CDR3 sequences, 15% to 20% seen once, with under 6% in the top ten. The material was PBMCs, mostly from graft donor cells, obtained 360 days after TCRalphabeta/CD19-depleted stem cell transplant. This TCR was sampled from a male patient between 5 and 17 years old who had a stem cell transplant for acute lymphoblastic leukemia, so the T cells may come from the graft donor. This chain joins TRBV29-1 and TRBJ2-1, with 10 positions matching TRBD1. The CDR3: CSVGTGVGNEQFF. Written as DNA, the CDR3 is TGCAGCGTCGGGACAGGGGTTGGCAATGAGCAGTTCTTC.